A single sample is the source of the 9 T cell receptor beta chains below, sequenced in a study of blood T cell repertoires in COVID-19. Profiling relied on immunoSEQ multiplex PCR, and the TCRdb table lists in-frame clones only, not all of them. This sample has under 30,000 clones; around 95% occur once, and the top ten carry 4% to 5%. Sequenced input: peripheral blood. The receptor source for this set is a human donor with active COVID-19. The donor label of this sample is uncertain.

This chain connects TRBV5-1 to TRBJ2-7, with 7 nucleotides matching TRBD2. The CDR3 consists of 15 residues. CDR1 and CDR2 (germline): SGHRS, YFSETQ. V gave up 0 bases and J gave up 3 bases; unmatched junction bases: 6. CDR3 nucleotide sequence: TGCGCCAGCAGCTTGGTGGCTAGCGGTGACTACGAGCAGTACTTC. This translates into CASSLVASGDYEQYF.

This chain connects TRBV4-3 to TRBJ1-3; TRBD1 might be the D (5 bases). Trimming took off 0 bases at V and 2 bases at J, with 8 bases between the two ends. The CDR3 has 15 amino acids. The germline CDR1 and CDR2 sequences are LGHNA and YSLEER. This CDR3 reads CASSQDARAGNTIYF. CDR3 in DNA: TGCGCCAGCAGCCAAGATGCCAGGGCTGGAAACACCATATATTTT.

This chain uses TRBV6-5 with TRBJ2-7; TRBD1 aligns across 7 bases. Trimming removed 4 bases from V and 4 bases from J; junction bases left unmatched: 4. The CDR3 is 13 residues long. CDR1 MNHEY and CDR2 SVGAGI come from the germline V gene. CDR3 in amino acids: CASSSRQGYEQYF. The CDR3 DNA follows: TGTGCCAGCAGTTCTAGACAGGGTTACGAGCAGTACTTC.

The chain recombines TRBV7-2 with TRBJ1-3; perhaps TRBD1 as D (6 bases). The germline V and J ends were trimmed by 5 bases and 4 bases, with 12 bases remaining between them. From germline, CDR1 is SGHTA and CDR2 FQGNSA. CDR3 length: 14 residues. CDR3 in DNA: TGTGCCAGCAGCATATGGGGGGGCGGAAACACCATATATTTT. As protein: CASSIWGGGNTIYF.

The rearrangement joins TRBV6-5 to TRBJ1-5, with 8 positions matching TRBD1. The CDR3 length is 14 residues. Looked up from germline, CDR1 is MNHEY and CDR2 is SVGAGI. J gave up 2 bases and V 9 bases, and 6 bases lay outside the gene matches. The CDR3 reads CASQGARGNQPQHF. DNA for the CDR3: TGTGCCAGTCAGGGGGCGCGGGGCAATCAGCCCCAGCATTTT.

The chain has TRBV7-2 and TRBJ2-2; 8 bases map to TRBD1. Per germline, CDR1 SGHTA and CDR2 FQGNSA. J lost 6 bases, V lost 3 bases, and 3 bases had no gene match. This CDR3 has 14 residues. CDR3 nucleotide sequence: TGTGCCAGCAGCTTTGGGACAGGCCCCGGGGAGCTGTTTTTT. It codes for CASSFGTGPGELFF.

This rearrangement joins TRBV10-3 to TRBJ1-3; weak D call: TRBD1 (6 bases). CDR1 and CDR2 from the germline V gene are ENHRY and SYGVKD. CDR3 length equals 19 residues. V dropped 6 bases and J dropped 2 bases, with 26 bases sitting between them. CDR3 amino acids: CAISGYLGHLPPAGNTIYF. The CDR3, as DNA: TGTGCCATCAGCGGGTACTTGGGACACTTACCCCCAGCTGGAAACACCATATATTTT.

The genes are TRBV11-2 and TRBJ2-3; D might be TRBD1 (7 bases). The V gene's germline CDR1 is SGHAT and CDR2 FQNNGV. The CDR3 length is 17 residues. The V end was cut by 4 bases, the J end by 3 bases, with 20 bases between. The CDR3 DNA reads as TGTGCCAGCAGCTACAGAGGCGGGACAGCCTTAACAGATACGCAGTATTTT. The encoded protein is CASSYRGGTALTDTQYF.

A single count supports this clone. The rearrangement joins TRBV9 to TRBJ2-7; 11 positions agree with TRBD1. The CDR3 runs to 16 residues. The germline gives CDR1 SGDLS, CDR2 YYNGEE. V trimming: 4 bases; J trimming: 4 bases; junction bases outside the gene matches: 10. The CDR3 nucleotides read TGTGCCAGCAGCCTCGAGGGCGGACAGGGGGCGTACGAGCAGTACTTC. Protein: CASSLEGGQGAYEQYF. Complete variable domain (other parts from reference TRBV9 and TRBJ2-7): DSGVTQTPKHLITATGQRVTLRCSPRSGDLSVYWYQQSLDQGLQFLIQYYNGEERAKGNILERFSAQQFPDLHSELNLSSLELGDSALYFCASSLEGGQGAYEQYFGPGTRLTVT.